This T cell receptor (beta chain) was recovered during a study of OX40 agonist ivuxolimab in advanced cancers. The study in broad terms: Ivuxolimab, which targeted the costimulatory receptor OX40 (CD134), was an agonistic, fully human IgG2 monoclonal antibody. In the dose-escalation cohort, roughly 82% of patients were male, and the mean age was around 60 years with a range of about 20 to 80. Partial responses were achieved by three dose-escalation patients, of whom one had hepatocellular carcinoma and two had cutaneous melanoma. Patients were allowed to have had prior anti-PD-1, anti-PD-L1 or anti-CTLA-4 therapy, and 40% of the dose-escalation patients had been treated with checkpoint inhibitors. Intravenous ivuxolimab was administered to patients every 2 weeks at six dose levels: 0.01, 0.1, 0.3, 1.5, 3 and 10 mg/kg. The monotherapy dose-escalation portion (N of about 57 patients) of the phase I ivuxolimab trial is reported in the paper. Of the roughly 52 dose-escalation patients, hepatocellular carcinoma was present in about 20, melanoma in about 15, renal cell carcinoma in 9 and head and neck cancer in 9. Peripheral TCRbeta sequencing aimed to test whether ivuxolimab altered TCR sequence diversity and caused clonal T-cell expansion. Summary of the overall study and its limitations: After ivuxolimab, expanded clones were on average more numerous among CD8+ T cells than among CD4+ T cells. Clonal expansion of both CD4+ and CD8+ blood T cells was observed from baseline to week 6 at doses 0.1 to 3.0 mg/kg. Low levels of normalized T-cell clonal expansion were also seen in some patients who did not respond. In the 0.1-3.0 mg/kg groups, partial responders had among the lowest normalized peripheral clonal expansion, particularly in CD8+ T cells. The antigen specificity of the clonally expanded peripheral T cells was not determined.

Genomic DNA was extracted from sorted cells for sequencing of the TCRbeta CDR3 region. The immunoSEQ Assay was used to sequence the TCRbeta CDR3 regions. Entries here come from immuneACCESS through TCRdb and include only in-frame sequences with V and J called. Some clones fail to appear in such tables; in the studies checked, an unresolved V gene covers under half of the shortfall, and the cause of the remainder is unknown. This sample has about 55,000 clones in its table, and 77% of those were observed once. Roughly 6.3% of the sample is held by the ten biggest clonotypes. Regarding this clone: Its recognized antigen is unknown. Within one base of it there is no much larger clone, and no base qualities were kept.

Patients with autoimmune disease history or receiving systemic immunosuppression were excluded from the trial. Peripheral blood for TCR sequencing was collected from all dose cohorts at baseline, on cycle 4 day 1, and on cycle 7 day 1. Samples came from an open-label, multicenter, first-in-human phase I dose-escalation trial of ivuxolimab. Adults with locally advanced or metastatic melanoma, renal cell carcinoma, hepatocellular carcinoma or head and neck squamous cell carcinoma were enrolled in the trial. Before TCR sequencing, CD4+ T cells and CD8+ T cells were sorted from peripheral blood as separate populations. The clonotype was recovered from an adult with an advanced solid tumor such as melanoma, head and neck, liver or kidney cancer. The material sequenced was CD4+ or CD8+ T cells sorted from blood, taken in a trial of the OX40 agonist ivuxolimab.

The DNA reads TGCGCCAGCAGCTTGGCCCCTCAGGGGATGTTCGACGAGCAGTACTTC. The resulting protein is CASSLAPQGMFDEQYF. The chain employs TRBV5-1 and TRBJ2-7; TRBD1 is possibly the D segment (6 matching bases). V is cut by 0 bases and J by 5 bases, and the space between the germline ends is 18 bases. The CDR3 holds 16 amino acids from the cysteine to the phenylalanine. Kept here is only the CDR3 DNA, which spans 48 bases and is read in frame from base 1. CDR1 and CDR2 are read off the germline V gene as SGHRS and YFSETQ.